Listed below are T cell receptor beta chains from one sample, sequenced in a study of PD-1 blockade in classical Hodgkin lymphoma. This table comes from immunoSEQ multiplex PCR, and its TCRdb copy is limited to in-frame clones, with some not included. In the table there are some 7,500 clones, roughly 79% of which are singletons. The input for sequencing was CD4+ T cells from blood, taken at baseline. Receptor source: a human donor with classical Hodgkin lymphoma. The CDR3 runs from the conserved cysteine through the conserved F or W. The D gene is left open where the match is weak. Size values are once, few and many counts, or a class for expanded clones, and some rows have none.

>TRBJ2-5|14|TRBV12-5|-|-
TGTGCTAGTGGGGCCTCTGGCGGCCAAGAGACCCAGTACTTC
CASGASGGQETQYF
>TRBJ1-2|12|TRBV19|-|few
TGTGCCAGTAGTATTATTGGGAGTGGCTACACCTTC
CASSIIGSGYTF
>TRBJ2-1|15|TRBV11-1|TRBD2|few
TGTGCCAGCAGCCCCGGACTAGCGGGACGGTCTGAGCAGTTCTTC
CASSPGLAGRSEQFF
>TRBJ2-5|14|TRBV7-9|-|-
TGTGCCAGCAGCTTACTGGGGGCTGGGGAGACCCAGTACTTC
CASSLLGAGETQYF
>TRBJ1-5|15|TRBV6-1|-|-
TGTGCCAGCAAGGAGGTTCGTGGGGCTAATCAGCCCCAGCATTTT
CASKEVRGANQPQHF
>TRBJ2-3|15|TRBV19|-|-
TGTGCCAGTAGCCGACACGGTGGCCGCACAGATACGCAGTATTTT
CASSRHGGRTDTQYF
>TRBJ2-7|13|TRBV6-5|TRBD2|-
TGTGCCAGCAGGTTAGCGGGAGATTACGAGCAGTACTTC
CASRLAGDYEQYF
>TRBJ1-4|15|TRBV6-1|-|-
TGTGCCAGCACTAGGGACGGTACAGTCTATGAAAAACTGTTTTTT
CASTRDGTVYEKLFF
>TRBJ1-1|15|TRBV27|-|-
TGTGCCAGCAGTTTACAGGGGCAGTGGAACACTGAAGCTTTCTTT
CASSLQGQWNTEAFF
>TRBJ2-1|14|TRBV15|-|-
TGTGCCACCAGCAGAGATCTTAGCAGGAATGAGCAGTTCTTC
CATSRDLSRNEQFF
>TRBJ2-7|13|TRBV2|-|-
TGTGCCAGCAGTTCAATGCCCGTGGACAGACAGTACTTC
CASSSMPVDRQYF
>TRBJ2-7|16|TRBV11-2|-|-
TGTGCCAGCAGCTCGAGTCTGGGGACTTTTTCCTACGAGCAGTACTTC
CASSSSLGTFSYEQYF
>TRBJ2-1|14|TRBV4-1|TRBD1|-
TGCGCCAGCAGCCAACTGACAGGGGAAAATGAGCAGTTCTTC
CASSQLTGENEQFF
>TRBJ1-5|16|TRBV15|TRBD1|-
TGTGCCACCACTTCGGACAGGGGCCTATTTGGAGAGCCCCAGCATTTT
CATTSDRGLFGEPQHF
>TRBJ1-4|15|TRBV29-1|-|-
TGCAGCGTTGTCCGTAGTTGGGGGGGCAAAGAAAAACTGTTTTTT
CSVVRSWGGKEKLFF
>TRBJ2-7|15|TRBV10-1|-|-
TGCGCCAGCAGTGAAGGGGCAGGGGGGACCTACGAGCAGTACTTC
CASSEGAGGTYEQYF
>TRBJ2-2|14|TRBV5-6|TRBD2|-
TGTGCCAGCAGCTTGGGACTAGCGGGGAGGAGGCTGTTTTTT
CASSLGLAGRRLFF
>TRBJ2-7|18|TRBV4-1|TRBD2|-
TGCGCCAGCAGCCAAAACTCGCTAGCGGGACTAAGGGTCTACGAGCAGTACTTC
CASSQNSLAGLRVYEQYF
>TRBJ1-1|15|TRBV28|-|-
TGTGCCAGCAGTTTGGGGGGGACCCTGGGCACTGAAGCTTTCTTT
CASSLGGTLGTEAFF
>TRBJ2-4|14|TRBV5-1|-|-
TGCGCCAGCAGCTTGGGTTATAGCAAAAACATTCAGTACTTC
CASSLGYSKNIQYF
>TRBJ2-7|13|TRBV10-3|-|-
TGTGCCATCAGTGATGGAGGGTACTACGAGCAGTACTTC
CAISDGGYYEQYF
>TRBJ1-6|17|TRBV7-9|-|-
TGTGCCAGCAGCCCCGGGGGAGGGATATTCGATAATTCACCCCTCCACTTT
CASSPGGGIFDNSPLHF
>TRBJ2-1|16|TRBV5-1|TRBD2|-
TGCGCCAGCAGCCCGGGACTAGCGGGAGAGGGGGGTGAGCAGTTCTTC
CASSPGLAGEGGEQFF
>TRBJ1-1|15|TRBV10-3|-|-
TGTGCCATCAGTGAGTCCGGGGGCCAAAGTTCTGAAGCTTTCTTT
CAISESGGQSSEAFF
>TRBJ1-5|17|TRBV15|TRBD1|-
TGTGCCACCAGCAGAGATCGCGGGACAGATAGCAATCAGCCCCAGCATTTT
CATSRDRGTDSNQPQHF
>TRBJ1-1|15|TRBV30|-|-
TGTGCCTGGAGAACTACAGGGTGGTCGAGCACTGAAGCTTTCTTT
CAWRTTGWSSTEAFF
>TRBJ2-7|15|TRBV28|TRBD2|-
TGTGCCAGCAGTTTATGGACTAGCGGTTCCTACGAGCAGTACTTC
CASSLWTSGSYEQYF
>TRBJ2-7|15|TRBV11-3|TRBD1|-
TGTGCCAGCAGCTTACAGGGGGCATCTTCTTACGAGCAGTACTTC
CASSLQGASSYEQYF
>TRBJ2-1|12|TRBV11-1|-|-
TGTGCCAGCAGCTCTCAGGTTTATGAGCAGTTCTTC
CASSSQVYEQFF
>TRBJ2-5|15|TRBV5-4|TRBD1|-
TGTGCCAGCAGCGCGGGACAGGGGGCCACAGAGACCCAGTACTTC
CASSAGQGATETQYF
>TRBJ2-1|16|TRBV7-8|TRBD2|-
TGTGCCAGCAGCTTTTTTAGCGGGATCAAATACAATGAGCAGTTCTTC
CASSFFSGIKYNEQFF
>TRBJ2-7|13|TRBV5-1|-|few
TGCGCCGGGAGACTCAGGACAGTCTACGAGCAGTACTTC
CAGRLRTVYEQYF
>TRBJ1-5|15|TRBV5-1|TRBD1|-
TGCGCCAGCAGCGAGGGACAGGGGGCGGGTCAGCCCCAGCATTTT
CASSEGQGAGQPQHF
>TRBJ2-2|15|TRBV19|-|-
TGTGCCAGTAGTATACTCGGGGGGAACACCGGGGAGCTGTTTTTT
CASSILGGNTGELFF
>TRBJ2-1|11|TRBV29-1|-|-
TGCAGCGTTGCCTCGGGCAATGAGCAGTTCTTC
CSVASGNEQFF